The 30 T cell receptor beta chains given below trace back to one sample, sequenced in a study of regulatory T cells in long-lasting Graves disease. Building the TCR beta libraries relied on iRepertoire HTBI primers, and CDR3 regions underwent Arm-PCR. TCRdb re-called the multiplex PCR reads with MiXCR, one entry per CDR3 protein. This sample has 350,000 to 500,000 distinct CDR3 sequences, with about a sixth found just once. Specified time point: newly diagnosed GD, antithyroid drugs for less than 3 months. The TCR library used RNA extracted from PBMCs. This sample also appeared in a second study, on T cells in Graves' hyperthyroidism and ophthalmopathy.

The sequenced sample was peripheral blood mononuclear cells (PBMCs), obtained at new diagnosis, from a patient treated with antithyroid drugs. These receptors all come from a woman aged 18-29 years with Graves disease.

This clonotype came up a few times. The chain links TRBV20-1 to TRBJ2-5; 8 bases map to TRBD1. From germline, CDR1 is DFQATT and CDR2 SNEGSKA (reference sequence). Unmatched junction bases numbered 7, after V lost 5 bases and J lost 2 bases. The CDR3 length is 14 residues. Here the CDR3 reads CSASRTGGQETQYF. The CDR3 DNA is TGCAGTGCTTCTCGAACAGGGGGGCAAGAGACCCAGTACTTC.

The CDR3 DNA reads TGTGCCAGCAGCCCAGCCACAGGGGACTATGGCTACACCTTC. This gives the protein CASSPATGDYGYTF. V usage is TRBV28 and J usage is TRBJ1-2, with 7 bases aligning to TRBD1. Trimming at V came to 6 bases and at J to 3 bases, leaving 7 bases not matched to a gene. Germline V lookup: CDR1 MDHEN, CDR2 SYDVKM. The CDR3 has 14 residues.

The table lists this clonotype with many counts. This chain joins TRBV6-1 and TRBJ1-6; unclear D gene. Germline V gives CDR1 MNHNS, CDR2 SASEGT. V was shortened by 7 bases and J by 8 bases, with 18 bases between the two germline ends. The CDR3 contains 15 residues. The CDR3 DNA is TGTGCCAGCACCCTGCGGGCCACCAACCATTCACCCCTCCACTTT. This encodes CASTLRATNHSPLHF.

This clonotype was counted ten times or more. The chain employs TRBV5-6 and TRBJ2-5, with D perhaps matching TRBD1 (5 bases). Deletions cut 0 bases from V and 3 bases from J, with 15 bases between. Germline CDR1 is SGHDT and CDR2 is YYEEEE. This CDR3 is 16 amino acids long. CDR3 nucleotide sequence: TGTGCCAGCAGCTTGGTTGGAGCAGGGCGAAAAGAGACCCAGTACTTC. Protein: CASSLVGAGRKETQYF.

The V call is TRBV20-1, the J call TRBJ2-7; 13 positions match TRBD2. After removal of 5 bases from V and 7 bases from J, the junction contained 5 bases not matched to a gene. The CDR3 sequence is 13 residues long. The V gene's germline CDR1 is DFQATT and CDR2 SNEGSKA (reference sequence). As DNA, the CDR3 is TGCAGTGCTGGACTAGCGGGAGTAAAGGAGCAGTACTTC. Translating it yields CSAGLAGVKEQYF.

This clonotype was counted ten times or more. V is TRBV12-3 or TRBV12-4 and J is TRBJ2-3; 9 nucleotides match TRBD1. The CDR3 has 15 residues. The V and J ends lost 5 bases and 2 bases, in that order; junction bases with no gene match: 5. The CDR3 nucleotides are TGTGCCAGCAGTCTCGGACAGGGGACCACAGATACGCAGTATTTT. Amino acid sequence: CASSLGQGTTDTQYF.

This clonotype appeared a few times. The chain uses TRBV28 and TRBJ2-7; maybe TRBD1 (6 bases). The CDR3 runs to 13 residues. The germline V and J ends were trimmed by 2 bases and 6 bases, with 11 bases remaining between them. Germline V gene lookup returns CDR1 MDHEN and CDR2 SYDVKM. The CDR3 DNA follows: TGTGCCAGCAGTTTAGCCAACAGGGTCGAGCAGTACTTC. It translates to CASSLANRVEQYF.

This clonotype was counted only a few times. V gene TRBV27 combines with J gene TRBJ2-5; 15 bases fit TRBD2. V shed 6 bases, J shed 4 bases, and the junction held 6 bases outside the gene matches. Germline V CDR1 and CDR2: MNHEY, SMNVEV (reference sequence). The CDR3 runs to 16 residues. The CDR3 spells CASREGLAGGPETQYF. The CDR3 bases are TGTGCCAGCAGGGAAGGACTAGCGGGAGGGCCAGAGACCCAGTACTTC.

This clonotype has ten or more counts. The chain combines TRBV7-9 with TRBJ2-3; 7 positions agree with TRBD1. The CDR3 contains 17 residues. Trimming at V came to 1 base and at J to 2 bases, leaving 9 bases not matched to a gene. Germline V gene data show CDR1 as SEHNR and CDR2 as FQNEAQ (reference sequence). Here the CDR3 DNA reads TGTGCCAGCAGCTTAGGGCCCGAGGGGGCGATCACAGATACGCAGTATTTT. Translated: CASSLGPEGAITDTQYF.

This clonotype appeared many times. The chain employs TRBV7-3 and TRBJ2-5; D may match TRBD1 or TRBD2 (5 bases each). CDR3 length: 13 residues. Trimming removed 4 bases at V and 3 bases at J, with 9 bases between. Germline loops: CDR1 SGHTA, CDR2 FQGTGA. This chain's CDR3 is CASSWGTKETQYF. The CDR3 bases are TGTGCCAGCAGCTGGGGGACCAAAGAGACCCAGTACTTC.

This clonotype was detected a few times. CDR3 DNA sequence: TGTGCCAGCAGTTCCACACAGGGGGCTTATAGCGGGGAGCTGTTTTTT. Its translation: CASSSTQGAYSGELFF. V is TRBV28 and J is TRBJ2-2; 9 positions agree with TRBD1. The CDR3 totals 16 residues. Germline loops: CDR1 MDHEN, CDR2 SYDVKM. With V trimmed by 4 bases and J by 7 bases, 10 bases remained unmatched.

Comment on this clonotype: A much larger clonotype is one base distant, so this may be a read error. The chain links TRBV3-1 to TRBJ2-7; a weak D match, TRBD2 (6 bases). Trimming removed 1 base at V and 7 bases at J, with 17 bases between. Per germline, CDR1 LGHDT and CDR2 YNNKEL (reference sequence). The CDR3 is made up of 15 amino acids. The CDR3 region has the DNA TGTGCCAGCAGCCAAGTGAGCGGTGGCGGGAATGAGCAGTACTTC. Amino acid sequence: CASSQVSGGGNEQYF.

This clonotype was observed many times. The chain carries TRBV12-3 or TRBV12-4 and TRBJ1-2, with no clear D. CDR3 length: 12 amino acids. Between the trimmed V and J ends, which lost 3 bases and 4 bases, there was a span of 6 bases. CDR3 loop: CASSFIAYGYTF. CDR3 in DNA: TGTGCCAGCAGTTTCATCGCCTATGGCTACACCTTC.

This clonotype was observed at least ten times. The genes are TRBV28 and TRBJ1-6; 10 nucleotides match TRBD1. Germline V gives CDR1 MDHEN, CDR2 SYDVKM. Trimming took 3 bases from V and 2 from J; bases not matched to a gene: 7. The CDR3 has 18 residues. This CDR3 is CASSLTGTGVAYNSPLHF. The CDR3 DNA reads as TGTGCCAGCAGTTTGACGGGGACAGGGGTAGCCTATAATTCACCCCTCCACTTT.

The rearrangement uses TRBV5-4 and TRBJ2-3; D unclear. The V end lost 1 base, the J end lost 2 bases, and 5 bases lay between the germline ends. Germline V CDR1 and CDR2: SGHNT, YYREEE (reference sequence). This CDR3 is 13 amino acids long. CDR3: CASSLMVTDTQYF. In DNA form, the CDR3 reads TGTGCCAGCAGCTTGATGGTCACAGATACGCAGTATTTT.

This clonotype was seen more than once but under ten times. CDR3 sequence reads: CASSLVASVGLEQFF. The CDR3 DNA follows: TGCGCCAGCAGCTTGGTGGCTAGCGTCGGGTTGGAGCAGTTCTTC. The chain has TRBV5-1 and TRBJ2-1; tentative D call: TRBD2 (6 bases). The CDR3 is 15 residues long. The germline V and J ends were trimmed by 0 bases and 10 bases, with 17 bases remaining between them. Per germline, CDR1 SGHRS and CDR2 YFSETQ.

In this sample, this clonotype turned up many times. J is TRBJ2-7 and V is TRBV29-1; D possibly corresponds to TRBD2 (7 bases). V was clipped by 5 bases and J by 7 bases, with 15 bases between them. Germline CDR1 reads SQVTM; CDR2 reads ANQGSEA. The CDR3 has 12 residues. CDR3 region: CSVTEGGREQYF. The CDR3 nucleotides read TGCAGCGTTACAGAGGGGGGGCGTGAGCAGTACTTC.

This clonotype was counted at least ten times. This chain joins TRBV7-3 and TRBJ2-5, with no clear D. CDR3 size: 15 residues. The V gene's germline CDR1 is SGHTA and CDR2 FQGTGA. V was clipped by 5 bases and J by 2 bases, with 15 bases between them. The CDR3 loop reads CASSLQPGGQETQYF. The CDR3 nucleotides read TGTGCCAGCAGCCTACAACCGGGCGGTCAAGAGACCCAGTACTTC.

This chain links TRBV7-9 with TRBJ1-2; tentative D call: TRBD1 (6 bases). Per germline, CDR1 SEHNR and CDR2 FQNEAQ (reference sequence). Trimming stripped 4 bases from V and 4 bases from J, with 19 bases between. The CDR3 has 16 residues. CDR3 loop: CASSSGDRPGAYGYTF. The CDR3 nucleotides read TGTGCCAGCAGCTCGGGCGACAGGCCGGGTGCCTATGGCTACACCTTC. Full variable domain (missing parts from reference TRBV7-9 and TRBJ1-2): DTGVSQNPRHKITKRGQNVTFRCDPISEHNRLYWYRQTLGQGPEFLTYFQNEAQLEKSRLLSDRFSAERPKGSFSTLEIQRTEQGDSAMYLCASSSGDRPGAYGYTFGSGTRLTVV.

This clonotype was seen ten or more times. This sequence joins TRBV6-2 or TRBV6-3 and TRBJ2-1; 13 nucleotides match TRBD2. Germline V gene data show CDR1 as MNHEY and CDR2 as SVGEGT. This CDR3 contains 16 residues. Trimming took 2 bases from V and 7 from J; bases not matched to a gene: 5. For the CDR3, the DNA is TGTGCCAGCAGTTACGAGGGACTAGCGGGAATAAATGAGCAGTTCTTC. This sequence encodes CASSYEGLAGINEQFF.

The chain is built from TRBV3-1 and TRBJ2-7, with D hard to call. Trimming shortened V by 3 bases and J by 0 bases, and 18 bases separated the two germline ends. This CDR3 has 17 residues. Germline V lookup: CDR1 LGHDT, CDR2 YNNKEL (reference sequence). The CDR3 is CASSHGRPLRDSYEQYF. CDR3 bases: TGTGCCAGCAGCCACGGACGACCCTTAAGGGACTCCTACGAGCAGTACTTC.

There are many counts of this clonotype. The rearrangement joins TRBV20-1 to TRBJ2-7, with 10 bases aligning to TRBD2. V was pared by 1 base and J by 9 bases, with 6 bases of the junction left unmatched. Looked up from germline, CDR1 is DFQATT and CDR2 is SNEGSKA (reference sequence). The CDR3 consists of 13 residues. CDR3 nucleotides: TGCAGTGCTAGAGGGACTAGCGGAGGGTGGCAGTACTTC. Translating it yields CSARGTSGGWQYF.

This clonotype was counted only a few times. The rearrangement links TRBV4-2 to TRBJ1-1; no clear D gene. The V end was cut by 0 bases, the J end by 5 bases, with 10 bases between. CDR1 is LGHNA and CDR2 is YNFKEQ in the germline V gene. The CDR3 sequence is 14 residues long. DNA of the CDR3: TGTGCCAGCAGCCAAGAAAGGGCGAAAACTGAAGCTTTCTTT. It specifies CASSQERAKTEAFF.

V and J are TRBV6-5 and TRBJ1-2; D is perhaps TRBD1 (5 bases). Germline V gives CDR1 MNHEY, CDR2 SVGAGI. This CDR3 spans 11 amino acids. Trimming took off 3 bases at V and 7 bases at J, with 6 bases between the two ends. The CDR3 here is CASSYGGGYTF. As DNA, the CDR3 is TGTGCCAGCAGTTATGGGGGTGGCTACACCTTC.

This clonotype was seen ten or more times. The chain is built from TRBV20-1 and TRBJ2-7; TRBD1 matches at 7 bases. V dropped 4 bases and J dropped 3; count of bases not matched to a gene: 6. CDR1 and CDR2 from the germline V gene are DFQATT and SNEGSKA (reference sequence). The CDR3 has 13 amino acids. CDR3 DNA: TGCAGTGCTACGGACAGGTTCTACTACGAGCAGTACTTC. Amino acids: CSATDRFYYEQYF.

This rearrangement joins TRBV6-2 or TRBV6-3 to TRBJ2-5; D remains unclear. Germline V gene data show CDR1 as MNHEY and CDR2 as SVGEGT. Trimming left V 5 bases short and J 3 bases short, with 10 bases between. This CDR3 spans 13 amino acids. CDR3 sequence: CASSAWSKETQYF. In nucleotides, the CDR3 is TGTGCCAGCAGTGCCTGGAGTAAAGAGACCCAGTACTTC.

This clonotype occurred a few times. The V gene is TRBV7-2, the J gene TRBJ2-1; 9 positions match TRBD1. The junction had 8 bases not matched to a gene; V was cut back by 0 bases and J by 8 bases. The CDR3 totals 16 residues. CDR1 is SGHTA, CDR2 FQGNSA, per germline. The CDR3 region has the DNA TGTGCCAGCAGCTTAGCCGGGACAGGGCGCAATGATGAGCAGTTCTTC. The encoded protein is CASSLAGTGRNDEQFF.

V usage is TRBV25-1 and J usage is TRBJ2-1; perhaps D is TRBD1 or TRBD2 (5 bases each). CDR1 is MGHDK and CDR2 is SYGVNS in the germline V gene. V lost 4 bases, J lost 8 bases, and 18 bases lay in between. CDR3 size: 15 residues. The CDR3 sequence: CASSALGEGRDEQFF. The CDR3 nucleotides are TGTGCCAGCAGTGCACTAGGGGAAGGGAGAGATGAGCAGTTCTTC.

This chain joins TRBV28 and TRBJ2-3, with D perhaps matching TRBD2 (6 bases). This CDR3 comprises 14 residues. Germline values: CDR1 MDHEN, CDR2 SYDVKM. V lost 8 bases and J 5 bases, leaving 17 bases between the germline ends. The CDR3 reads CASGPQTSLDTQYF. As DNA, the CDR3 is TGTGCCAGCGGCCCCCAGACTAGTTTAGATACGCAGTATTTT.

This clonotype was detected many times. V usage is TRBV6-1 and J usage is TRBJ2-7; 11 bases line up with TRBD2. This CDR3 comprises 16 residues. CDR1 is MNHNS, CDR2 SASEGT, per germline. After removal of 6 bases from V and 0 bases from J, the junction contained 7 bases not matched to a gene. CDR3 region: CASSRRSGRASYEQYF. CDR3 nucleotide sequence: TGTGCCAGCAGCCGCCGTAGCGGGAGGGCCTCCTACGAGCAGTACTTC.